This T cell receptor beta chain appears in the sequencing data of a study of OX40 agonist ivuxolimab in advanced cancers. Assay: immunoSEQ multiplex PCR; the TCRdb copy retains only in-frame clones and omits some. The profile shows roughly 90,000 clones, more than 75% of them singletons. Germline CDR1 is SGHTA and CDR2 is FQGTGA. V was shortened by 1 base and J by 5 bases, with 14 bases between the two germline ends. This CDR3 comprises 15 residues. The receptor's source is an adult with an advanced solid tumor such as melanoma, head and neck, liver or kidney cancer. The chain links TRBV7-3 to TRBJ1-1; D not certain. The sequenced sample was CD4+ or CD8+ T cells sorted from blood, obtained in a trial of the OX40 agonist ivuxolimab. CDR3 DNA sequence: TGTGCCAGCAGCTTAATGGGTCACAAGGGAACTGAAGCTTTCTTT. Amino acids: CASSLMGHKGTEAFF.